This T cell receptor beta chain was recorded in a study of blood T cell repertoires in COVID-19. The overall study: COVID-19 samples collected from the United States, Italy and Spain covered acute and convalescent phases. Sources were T cells, B-cell-depleted T cells, or PBMCs; the material itself was cDNA or gDNA.

This clone showed up just a few times. Germline assignment: CDR1 SGHTA and CDR2 FQGNSA. The CDR3 is made up of 14 amino acids. Trimming removed 0 bases from V and 5 bases from J, with 11 bases in between. Profiling relied on immunoSEQ multiplex PCR, and the TCRdb table lists in-frame clones only, not all of them. Seen here are about 140,000 clones, approximately 87% observed once, and the top ten hold about 4.1%. The sequenced material came from peripheral blood. This sequence joins TRBV7-2 and TRBJ2-7; maybe TRBD1 (6 bases). The origin of this receptor is a woman in her thirties or forties with acute or convalescent COVID-19. The CDR3, as DNA: TGTGCCAGCAGCTTAGCAGCCAGGGGTCACGAGCAGTACTTC. This encodes CASSLAARGHEQYF. Together with reference TRBV7-2 and TRBJ2-7, the CDR3 gives the full variable domain: GAGVSQSPSNKVTEKGKDVELRCDPISGHTALYWYRQSLGQGLEFLIYFQGNSAPDKSGLPSDRFSAERTGGSVSTLTIQRTQQEDSAVYLCASSLAARGHEQYFGPGTRLTVT.